This TCR beta chain was documented in a study of T cell repertoires in cytomegalovirus infection. There are many counts of this clonotype. Its antigen is unidentified. Using its own MiXCR run on the reads, TCRdb lists one record per CDR3 protein. The sample comprises some 920,000 distinct CDR3 sequences, roughly 30% of which are singletons, and around an eighth rests with the top ten. The material was cultured CD8+ T cells from PBMCs, obtained from culture after CMV antigen stimulation. This clonotype originated in a human donor in good health (CMV status not recorded). Some clones in this sample may be carry-over from other donors' samples.

Here the CDR3 reads CASSLSYVTDPRAQYF. CDR3 bases: TGTGCCAGCAGCTTATCCTACGTGACAGACCCCAGGGCCCAGTACTTC. The gene calls are TRBV11-1 and TRBJ2-5; tentative D call: TRBD1 (5 bases). The V gene's germline CDR1 is SGHAT and CDR2 FQDESV (reference sequence). Trimming left V 2 bases short and J 9 bases short, with 22 bases between. The CDR3 covers 16 residues.